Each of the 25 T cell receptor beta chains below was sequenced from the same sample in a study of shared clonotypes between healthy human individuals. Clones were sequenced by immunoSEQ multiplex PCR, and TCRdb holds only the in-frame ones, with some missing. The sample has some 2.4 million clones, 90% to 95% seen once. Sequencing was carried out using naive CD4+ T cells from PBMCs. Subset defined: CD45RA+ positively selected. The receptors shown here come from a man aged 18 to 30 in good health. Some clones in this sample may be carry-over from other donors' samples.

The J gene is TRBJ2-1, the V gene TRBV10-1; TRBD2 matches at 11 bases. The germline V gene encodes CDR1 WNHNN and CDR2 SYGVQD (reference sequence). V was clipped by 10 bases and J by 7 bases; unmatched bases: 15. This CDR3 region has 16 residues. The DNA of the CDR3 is TGCGCCACCACGATGAGATTAGCGGGAGGGCGGAATGAGCAGTTCTTC. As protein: CATTMRLAGGRNEQFF.

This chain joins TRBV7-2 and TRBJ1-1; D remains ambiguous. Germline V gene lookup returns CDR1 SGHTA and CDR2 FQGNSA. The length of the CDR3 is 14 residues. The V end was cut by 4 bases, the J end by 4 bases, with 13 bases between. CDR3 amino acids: CASSSQRAGTEAFF. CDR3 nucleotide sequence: TGTGCCAGCAGCTCCCAGCGGGCCGGCACTGAAGCTTTCTTT. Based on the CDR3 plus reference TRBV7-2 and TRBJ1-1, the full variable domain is GAGVSQSPSNKVTEKGKDVELRCDPISGHTALYWYRQSLGQGLEFLIYFQGNSAPDKSGLPSDRFSAERTGGSVSTLTIQRTQQEDSAVYLCASSSQRAGTEAFFGQGTRLTVV.

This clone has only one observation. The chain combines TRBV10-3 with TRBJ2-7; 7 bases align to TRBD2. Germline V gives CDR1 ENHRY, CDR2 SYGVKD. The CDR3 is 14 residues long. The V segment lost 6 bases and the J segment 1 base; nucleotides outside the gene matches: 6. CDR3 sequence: CAIRGGTGSYEQYF. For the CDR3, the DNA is TGTGCCATCAGGGGAGGGACCGGTTCCTACGAGCAGTACTTC.

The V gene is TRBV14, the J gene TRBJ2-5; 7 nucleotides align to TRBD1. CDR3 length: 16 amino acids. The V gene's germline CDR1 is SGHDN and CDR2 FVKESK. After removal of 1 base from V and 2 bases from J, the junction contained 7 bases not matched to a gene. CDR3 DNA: TGTGCCAGCAGCCAAGTTTGGTCAGGGGGTCAAGAGACCCAGTACTTC. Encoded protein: CASSQVWSGGQETQYF.

The CDR3 reads CASSIGREWSEQYF. The DNA for the CDR3 is TGTGCCAGTAGTATAGGGCGGGAGTGGTCCGAGCAGTACTTC. The chain has TRBV19 and TRBJ2-7; 7 bases fit TRBD2. V gave up 1 base and J gave up 6 bases; unmatched junction bases: 6. The CDR3 contains 14 residues. Germline V gene sequence: CDR1 LNHDA, CDR2 SQIVND (reference sequence).

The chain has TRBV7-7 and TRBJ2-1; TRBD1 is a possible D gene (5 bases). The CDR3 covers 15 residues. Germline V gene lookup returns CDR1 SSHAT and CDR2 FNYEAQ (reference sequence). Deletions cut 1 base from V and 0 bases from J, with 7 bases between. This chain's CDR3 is CASSLVRASYNEQFF. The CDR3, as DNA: TGTGCCAGCAGCTTAGTCAGGGCCTCCTACAATGAGCAGTTCTTC.

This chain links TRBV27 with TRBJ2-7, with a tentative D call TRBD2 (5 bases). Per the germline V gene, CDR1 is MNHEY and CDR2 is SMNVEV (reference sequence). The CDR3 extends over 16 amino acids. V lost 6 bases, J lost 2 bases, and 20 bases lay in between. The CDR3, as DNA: TGTGCCAGCAGACGCCTAGCAAAGGACTGGACCTACGAGCAGTACTTC. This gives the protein CASRRLAKDWTYEQYF.

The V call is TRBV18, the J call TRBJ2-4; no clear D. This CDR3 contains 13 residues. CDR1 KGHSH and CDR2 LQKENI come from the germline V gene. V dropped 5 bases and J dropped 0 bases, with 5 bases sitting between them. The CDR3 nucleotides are TGTGCCAGCTCAGTGTTAGCCAAAAACATTCAGTACTTC. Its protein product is CASSVLAKNIQYF.

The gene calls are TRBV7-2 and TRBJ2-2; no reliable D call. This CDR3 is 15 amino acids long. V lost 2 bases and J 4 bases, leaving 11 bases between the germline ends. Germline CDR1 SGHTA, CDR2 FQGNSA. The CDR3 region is CASSLISGSTGELFF. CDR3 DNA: TGTGCCAGCAGCTTAATTTCAGGAAGCACCGGGGAGCTGTTTTTT.

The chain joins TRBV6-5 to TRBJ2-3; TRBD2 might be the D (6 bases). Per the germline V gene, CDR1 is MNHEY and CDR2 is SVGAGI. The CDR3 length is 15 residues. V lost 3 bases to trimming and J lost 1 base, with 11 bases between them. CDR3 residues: CASSYRRGGTDTQYF. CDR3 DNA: TGTGCCAGCAGTTATCGGCGGGGCGGCACAGATACGCAGTATTTT.

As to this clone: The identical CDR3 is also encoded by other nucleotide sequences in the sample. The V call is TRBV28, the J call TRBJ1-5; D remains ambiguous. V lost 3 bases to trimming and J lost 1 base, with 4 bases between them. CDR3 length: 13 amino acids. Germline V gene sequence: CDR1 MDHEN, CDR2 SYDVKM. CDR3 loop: CASSFGSNQPQHF. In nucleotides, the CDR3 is TGTGCCAGCAGTTTCGGAAGCAATCAGCCCCAGCATTTT.

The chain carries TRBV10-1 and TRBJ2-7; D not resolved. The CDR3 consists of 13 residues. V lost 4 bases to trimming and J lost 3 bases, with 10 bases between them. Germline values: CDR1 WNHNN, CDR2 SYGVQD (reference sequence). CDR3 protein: CASSVWTCYEQYF. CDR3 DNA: TGCGCCAGCAGTGTTTGGACCTGCTACGAGCAGTACTTC.

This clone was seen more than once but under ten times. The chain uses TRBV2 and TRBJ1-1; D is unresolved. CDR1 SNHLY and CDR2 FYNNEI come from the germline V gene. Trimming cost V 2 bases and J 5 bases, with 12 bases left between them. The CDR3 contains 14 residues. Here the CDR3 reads CASSEKEGWTEAFF. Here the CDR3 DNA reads TGTGCCAGCAGTGAAAAGGAGGGATGGACTGAAGCTTTCTTT.

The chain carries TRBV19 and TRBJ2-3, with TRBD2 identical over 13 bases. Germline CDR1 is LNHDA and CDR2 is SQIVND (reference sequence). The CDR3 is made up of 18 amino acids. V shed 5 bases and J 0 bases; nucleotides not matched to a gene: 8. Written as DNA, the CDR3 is TGTGCCAGTAGTCGACTAGCGGGAGGCTCTACTAGCACAGATACGCAGTATTTT. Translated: CASSRLAGGSTSTDTQYF.

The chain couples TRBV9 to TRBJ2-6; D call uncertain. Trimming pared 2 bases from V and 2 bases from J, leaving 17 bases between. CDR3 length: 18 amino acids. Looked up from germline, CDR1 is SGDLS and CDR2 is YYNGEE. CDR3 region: CASSVNPSRKTGANVLTF. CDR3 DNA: TGTGCCAGCAGCGTGAATCCATCACGAAAAACTGGGGCCAACGTCCTGACTTTC.

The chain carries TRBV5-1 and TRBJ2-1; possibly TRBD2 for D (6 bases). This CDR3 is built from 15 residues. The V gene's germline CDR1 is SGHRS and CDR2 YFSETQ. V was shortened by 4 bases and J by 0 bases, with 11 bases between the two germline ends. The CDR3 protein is CASSPGLTSYNEQFF. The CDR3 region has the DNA TGCGCCAGCAGCCCGGGACTCACCTCCTACAATGAGCAGTTCTTC.

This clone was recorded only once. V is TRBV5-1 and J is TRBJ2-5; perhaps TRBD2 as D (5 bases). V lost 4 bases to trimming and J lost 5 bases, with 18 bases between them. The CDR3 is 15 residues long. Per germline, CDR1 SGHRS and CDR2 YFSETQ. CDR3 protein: CASSASKVRGETQYF. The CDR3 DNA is TGCGCCAGCAGCGCGTCCAAGGTCCGCGGGGAGACCCAGTACTTC. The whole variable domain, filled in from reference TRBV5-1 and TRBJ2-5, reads KAGVTQTPRYLIKTRGQQVTLSCSPISGHRSVSWYQQTPGQGLQFLFEYFSETQRNKGNFPGRFSGRQFSNSRSEMNVSTLELGDSALYLCASSASKVRGETQYFGPGTRLLVL.

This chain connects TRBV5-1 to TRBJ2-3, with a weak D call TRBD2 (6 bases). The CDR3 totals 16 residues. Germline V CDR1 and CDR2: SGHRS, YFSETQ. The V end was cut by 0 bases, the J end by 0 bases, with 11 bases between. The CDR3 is CASSLAVADSTDTQYF. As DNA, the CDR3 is TGCGCCAGCAGCTTGGCCGTAGCGGACAGCACAGATACGCAGTATTTT.

CDR3 in amino acids: CASSVSAPAGGGGNEQFF. CDR3 sequence (DNA): TGTGCCAGCAGCGTATCTGCCCCAGCGGGAGGAGGAGGCAATGAGCAGTTCTTC. The chain employs TRBV9 and TRBJ2-1; TRBD2 matches at 9 bases. The germline CDR1 and CDR2 sequences are SGDLS and YYNGEE. The CDR3 sequence is 18 residues long. The V segment lost 1 base and the J segment 6 bases; nucleotides outside the gene matches: 14.

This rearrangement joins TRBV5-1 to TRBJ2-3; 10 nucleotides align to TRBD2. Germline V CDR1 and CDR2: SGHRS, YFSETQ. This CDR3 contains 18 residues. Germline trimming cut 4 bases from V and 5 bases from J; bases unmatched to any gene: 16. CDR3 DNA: TGCGCCAGCAGCCCGCCCTTAGTAGCGGGAGGAGTTGTAGATACGCAGTATTTT. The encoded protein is CASSPPLVAGGVVDTQYF.

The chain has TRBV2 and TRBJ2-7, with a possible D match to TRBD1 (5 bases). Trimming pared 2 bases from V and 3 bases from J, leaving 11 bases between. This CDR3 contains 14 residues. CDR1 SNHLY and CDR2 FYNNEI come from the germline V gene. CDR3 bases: TGTGCCAGCAGTGAAAGCAGGGTGTACTACGAGCAGTACTTC. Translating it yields CASSESRVYYEQYF.

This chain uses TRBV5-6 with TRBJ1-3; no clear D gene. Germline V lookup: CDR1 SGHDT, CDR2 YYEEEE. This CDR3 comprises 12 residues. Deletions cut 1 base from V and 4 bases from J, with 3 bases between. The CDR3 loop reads CASSLLGNTIYF. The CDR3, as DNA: TGTGCCAGCAGCTTGCTCGGAAACACCATATATTTT.

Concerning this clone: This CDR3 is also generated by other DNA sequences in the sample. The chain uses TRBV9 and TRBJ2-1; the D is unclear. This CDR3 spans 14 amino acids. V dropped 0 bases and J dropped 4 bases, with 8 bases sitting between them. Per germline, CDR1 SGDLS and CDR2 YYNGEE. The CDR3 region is CASSVDSSYNEQFF. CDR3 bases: TGTGCCAGCAGCGTAGACTCCTCTTACAATGAGCAGTTCTTC.

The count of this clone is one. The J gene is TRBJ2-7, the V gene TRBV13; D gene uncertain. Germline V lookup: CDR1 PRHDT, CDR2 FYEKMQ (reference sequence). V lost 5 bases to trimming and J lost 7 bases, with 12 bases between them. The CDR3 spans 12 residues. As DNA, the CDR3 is TGTGCCAGCAGCGTTCAACTTGGGGAGCAGTACTTC. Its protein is CASSVQLGEQYF. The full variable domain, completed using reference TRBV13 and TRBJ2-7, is AAGVIQSPRHLIKEKRETATLKCYPIPRHDTVYWYQQGPGQDPQFLISFYEKMQSDKGSIPDRFSAQQFSDYHSELNMSSLELGDSALYFCASSVQLGEQYFGPGTRLTVT.

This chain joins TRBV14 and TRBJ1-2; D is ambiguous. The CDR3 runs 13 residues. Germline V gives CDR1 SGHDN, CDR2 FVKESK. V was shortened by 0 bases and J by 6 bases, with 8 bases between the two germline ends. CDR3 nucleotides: TGTGCCAGCAGCCAAGAACGGCGGCATGGCTACACCTTC. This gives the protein CASSQERRHGYTF. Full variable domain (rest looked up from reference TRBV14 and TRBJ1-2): EAGVTQFPSHSVIEKGQTVTLRCDPISGHDNLYWYRRVMGKEIKFLLHFVKESKQDESGMPNNRFLAERTGGTYSTLKVQPAELEDSGVYFCASSQERRHGYTFGSGTRLTVV.